This entry lists 31 T cell receptor beta chains sequenced from one sample in a study of T cells in localized non-small cell lung cancer. Data came from immunoSEQ multiplex PCR; TCRdb stores just in-frame clones and leaves some out. The profile shows approximately 1,500 clones, about 41% of them singletons. Material: lung tumor tissue, obtained before any cancer treatment. The receptors derive from a woman aged 35-70 years with stage II squamous cell lung carcinoma.

This clone was detected a few times. The V gene is TRBV11-3, the J gene TRBJ1-1; possibly TRBD1 for D (6 bases). Germline CDR1 SGHNT, CDR2 YENEEA. The CDR3 length is 15 residues. V was pared by 2 bases and J by 1 base, with 11 bases between. The CDR3 sequence: CASSLLGAGNTEAFF. The CDR3 bases are TGTGCCAGCAGCTTATTGGGGGCCGGGAACACTGAAGCTTTCTTT.

The chain joins TRBV18 to TRBJ2-1; 12 bases are a match to TRBD2. CDR1 is KGHSH and CDR2 is LQKENI in the germline V gene. This CDR3 contains 16 residues. V was pared by 1 base and J by 7 bases, with 5 bases of the junction left unmatched. The CDR3 here is CASSPLGLAGRNEQFF. CDR3 DNA sequence: TGTGCCAGCTCACCACTGGGACTAGCGGGCAGGAATGAGCAGTTCTTC.

This clone was seen more than once but under ten times. The gene calls are TRBV6-8 and TRBJ2-1; 12 nucleotides line up with TRBD1. After removal of 7 bases from V and 7 bases from J, the junction contained 11 bases not matched to a gene. The length of the CDR3 is 16 residues. Germline CDR1 is MNHGY and CDR2 is SAAAGT. The CDR3: CASTHSGQGAGNEQFF. As DNA, the CDR3 is TGTGCCAGCACCCACTCGGGACAGGGGGCAGGAAATGAGCAGTTCTTC.

The DNA of the CDR3 is TGTGCCAGCAGTCCATACAGGGGTAACTATGGCTACACCTTC. This sequence encodes CASSPYRGNYGYTF. This chain joins TRBV6-8 and TRBJ1-2; TRBD1 matches 7 bases. With V trimmed by 5 bases and J by 1 base, 4 bases remained unmatched. CDR1 is MNHGY and CDR2 is SAAAGT in the germline V gene. CDR3 length: 14 residues.

In DNA form, the CDR3 reads TGTGCCAGCTCACTAGCGGCTTACAATGAGCAGTTCTTC. Translated: CASSLAAYNEQFF. The chain is built from TRBV18 and TRBJ2-1, with D possibly being TRBD2 (6 bases). Looked up from germline, CDR1 is KGHSH and CDR2 is LQKENI. V shed 4 bases and J shed 4 bases, with 8 bases lying between them. CDR3 length equals 13 residues.

This clone was counted only a few times. The chain carries TRBV28 and TRBJ2-1; tentatively, D is TRBD1 (6 bases). The CDR3 length is 16 residues. Per germline, CDR1 MDHEN and CDR2 SYDVKM. Trimming took 6 bases from V and 4 from J, leaving 19 bases between them. Here the CDR3 reads CASRNPQGGFYNEQFF. CDR3 coding DNA: TGTGCCAGCAGAAATCCACAGGGTGGATTTTACAATGAGCAGTTCTTC.

This clone is labeled medium-sized. The chain has TRBV11-3 and TRBJ2-1; 8 bases match TRBD2. Germline V gene lookup returns CDR1 SGHNT and CDR2 YENEEA. The CDR3 runs 15 residues. V dropped 2 bases and J dropped 8; count of bases not matched to a gene: 8. CDR3 loop: CASSLMGGRTHEQFF. CDR3 in DNA: TGTGCCAGCAGCTTAATGGGCGGGAGGACCCATGAGCAGTTCTTC.

The V and J genes are TRBV11-3 and TRBJ2-1, with 9 bases identical to TRBD1. This CDR3 has 15 amino acids. CDR1 is SGHNT, CDR2 YENEEA, per germline. V shed 4 bases and J 4 bases; nucleotides not matched to a gene: 5. This CDR3 is CASSSWDRAYNEQFF. The CDR3 bases are TGTGCCAGCAGCTCCTGGGACAGGGCTTACAATGAGCAGTTCTTC.

This clone was counted a few times. The chain joins TRBV1 to TRBJ1-2; the DNA was not compared with TRBD1, the D call given in the table. TRBV1 is reported as a pseudogene. The CDR3 has 15 residues. The CDR3 bases are TGCGCCAGCAGCCAGGAAATCACAGGGTTCTATGGCTACACCTTC. Protein sequence: CASSQEITGFYGYTF.

V usage is TRBV6-8 and J usage is TRBJ2-7, with 9 nucleotides matching TRBD1. This CDR3 spans 14 amino acids. Unmatched junction bases numbered 6, after V lost 5 bases and J lost 4 bases. Per the germline V gene, CDR1 is MNHGY and CDR2 is SAAAGT. As DNA, the CDR3 is TGTGCCAGCAGTCAGATGACAGGGGGGTACGAGCAGTACTTC. It codes for CASSQMTGGYEQYF.

J is TRBJ2-7 and V is TRBV30; D gene unclear. V lost 2 bases, J lost 6 bases, and 11 bases lay in between. Per the germline V gene, CDR1 is GTSNPN and CDR2 is SVGIG (reference sequence). This CDR3 has 12 residues. The CDR3 reads CAWSRPPGEQYF. The DNA for the CDR3 is TGTGCCTGGAGTCGGCCCCCGGGCGAGCAGTACTTC.

The V and J genes are TRBV19 and TRBJ2-7; 11 bases agree with TRBD1. V was pared by 8 bases and J by 5 bases, with 5 bases of the junction left unmatched. CDR3 length equals 13 residues. Per the germline V gene, CDR1 is LNHDA and CDR2 is SQIVND (reference sequence). CDR3 sequence (DNA): TGTGCCAGTCGGGACAGGGGGTCCCACGAGCAGTACTTC. It is translated as CASRDRGSHEQYF.

This clone has a handful of counts. The chain combines TRBV27 with TRBJ1-4, with D maybe TRBD1 (5 bases). Trimming removed 3 bases at V and 8 bases at J, with 13 bases between. The CDR3 is made up of 14 amino acids. The germline gives CDR1 MNHEY, CDR2 SMNVEV (reference sequence). The CDR3 DNA is TGTGCCAGCAGTTTTGGGGGAAACAGAGAAAAACTGTTTTTT. This codes for CASSFGGNREKLFF.

In its sample, this clone was seen a few times. The chain couples TRBV6-8 to TRBJ1-1, with 9 bases fitting TRBD1. In germline, CDR1 is MNHGY, CDR2 SAAAGT. The CDR3 contains 14 residues. Trimming took 6 bases from V and 2 from J; bases not matched to a gene: 4. This CDR3 reads CASSSGQGNTEAFF. As DNA, the CDR3 is TGTGCCAGCAGCTCGGGACAGGGCAACACTGAAGCTTTCTTT.

This chain links TRBV15 with TRBJ1-5; the D is unclear. The CDR3 is 16 residues long. V gave up 0 bases and J gave up 1 base, with 10 bases separating them. CDR1 and CDR2 (germline): LNHNV, YYDKDF (reference sequence). The CDR3 nucleotides are TGTGCCACCAGCAGAGAGGCTGTCAGGAGCAATCAGCCCCAGCATTTT. It translates to CATSREAVRSNQPQHF.

The chain couples TRBV18 to TRBJ1-1; a weak D match, TRBD1 (5 bases). Germline CDR1 is KGHSH and CDR2 is LQKENI. This CDR3 is built from 17 residues. Trimming cost V 3 bases and J 0 bases, with 17 bases left between them. The CDR3 coding sequence is TGTGCCAGCTCACCCTATGGTGGGGGGTCCATGAACACTGAAGCTTTCTTT. Translated: CASSPYGGGSMNTEAFF.

CDR3 nucleotides: TGTGCCAGCAGTCTACGGGACGGGATTAATAGCAATCAGCCCCAGCATTTT. It translates to CASSLRDGINSNQPQHF. This chain joins TRBV6-7 and TRBJ1-5; possible D gene TRBD1, 5 bases. TRBV6-7 is filed as an ORF, its function uncertain. This CDR3 is 17 amino acids long. Between the trimmed V and J ends, which lost 5 bases and 0 bases, there was a span of 17 bases.

The chain links TRBV29-1 to TRBJ2-5, with 7 bases that match TRBD2. The V gene's germline CDR1 is SQVTM and CDR2 ANQGSEA. CDR3 length: 14 residues. The V segment lost 6 bases and the J segment 1 base; nucleotides outside the gene matches: 8. The CDR3 nucleotides read TGCAGCGTGGAGGGAGGGGACTTCCAAGAGACCCAGTACTTC. It codes for CSVEGGDFQETQYF.

The chain couples TRBV30 to TRBJ1-2; D ambiguous. Germline loops: CDR1 GTSNPN, CDR2 SVGIG (reference sequence). V was clipped by 3 bases and J by 1 base, with 12 bases between them. The CDR3 is 14 amino acids. CDR3 bases: TGTGCCTGGAGATCTGCCCCCCTTAACTATGGCTACACCTTC. Translating gives CAWRSAPLNYGYTF.

The genes are TRBV6-8 and TRBJ1-4; D possibly corresponds to TRBD1 (5 bases). Germline values: CDR1 MNHGY, CDR2 SAAAGT. The ends were cut back, 6 bases at V and 3 bases at J, with 11 bases in the middle. This CDR3 contains 14 residues. CDR3 residues: CASRGPGPNEKLFF. The CDR3 DNA sequence: TGTGCCAGCAGGGGTCCGGGGCCTAATGAAAAACTGTTTTTT.

This clone was seen a handful of times. The chain is built from TRBV10-2 and TRBJ1-5, with D possibly being TRBD1 (5 bases). The V end was cut by 6 bases, the J end by 7 bases, with 13 bases between. CDR1 and CDR2 (germline): WSHSY, SAAADI. The CDR3 length is 13 residues. CDR3 nucleotides: TGCGCCAGCAGGGGGCAGGGTAGCCAGCCCCAGCATTTT. Its protein is CASRGQGSQPQHF.

This chain uses TRBV11-3 with TRBJ1-3; D may be TRBD1 (5 bases). Trimming pared 2 bases from V and 0 bases from J, leaving 8 bases between. The CDR3 loop spans 15 amino acids. Germline loops: CDR1 SGHNT, CDR2 YENEEA. CDR3: CASSLFGGSGNTIYF. CDR3 DNA: TGTGCCAGCAGCTTATTCGGGGGCTCTGGAAACACCATATATTTT.

This clone was seen a few times. This chain connects TRBV9 to TRBJ2-1; 9 nucleotides align to TRBD2. Losses at the gene ends were 4 bases for V and 1 base for J; bases not matched to a gene: 6. Germline CDR1 reads SGDLS; CDR2 reads YYNGEE. This CDR3 has 16 amino acids. The CDR3 DNA reads as TGTGCCAGCAGCCCCTGGACTAGCGCGTCCTACAATGAGCAGTTCTTC. Amino acid sequence: CASSPWTSASYNEQFF.

V is TRBV15 and J is TRBJ1-4, with a tentative D call TRBD1 (5 bases). V lost 2 bases and J 5 bases, leaving 9 bases between the germline ends. Germline-derived CDR1 and CDR2 are LNHNV and YYDKDF (reference sequence). The CDR3 is 14 amino acids. The CDR3 nucleotides read TGTGCCACCAGCAGAAGGGGAGACAATGAAAAACTGTTTTTT. It specifies CATSRRGDNEKLFF.

This clone was recorded only once. The chain recombines TRBV12-5 with TRBJ2-1, with D possibly being TRBD1 or TRBD2 (5 bases each). The CDR3 covers 12 residues. Germline V gives CDR1 LGHNT, CDR2 FRNRAP. V lost 4 bases to trimming and J lost 10 bases, with 11 bases between them. The CDR3 nucleotides read TGTGCTAGTGGTTGGGGGTTCCTAGAGCAGTTCTTC. This translates into CASGWGFLEQFF.

This clone was counted a few times. This rearrangement joins TRBV11-3 to TRBJ2-2, with a weak D call TRBD1 (5 bases). Trimming removed 3 bases at V and 2 bases at J, with 10 bases between. Germline V lookup: CDR1 SGHNT, CDR2 YENEEA. This CDR3 region has 15 residues. In DNA form, the CDR3 reads TGTGCCAGCAGCTTGTACAGGTTAAACACCGGGGAGCTGTTTTTT. Amino acids: CASSLYRLNTGELFF.

CDR3 residues: CASSFPRGPNQPQHF. For the CDR3, the DNA is TGTGCCAGCAGTTTCCCCAGGGGGCCCAATCAGCCCCAGCATTTT. The chain couples TRBV28 to TRBJ1-5; 8 bases agree with TRBD1. Per germline, CDR1 MDHEN and CDR2 SYDVKM. V gave up 3 bases and J gave up 3 bases; unmatched junction bases: 4. The CDR3 is 15 residues long.

This clone was seen only a few times. The chain has TRBV29-1 and TRBJ1-1, with D possibly being TRBD1 (5 bases). V lost 7 bases and J 3 bases, leaving 15 bases between the germline ends. This CDR3 is 13 amino acids long. The germline CDR1 and CDR2 sequences are SQVTM and ANQGSEA. The CDR3 is CSAITGTHTEAFF. The CDR3, as DNA: TGCAGCGCCATAACCGGGACCCACACTGAAGCTTTCTTT. The full variable domain, its missing parts supplied by reference TRBV29-1 and TRBJ1-1, is SAVISQKPSRDICQRGTSLTIQCQVDSQVTMMFWYRQQPGQSLTLIATANQGSEATYESGFVIDKFPISRPNLTFSTLTVSNMSPEDSSIYLCSAITGTHTEAFFGQGTRLTVV.

J is TRBJ1-4 and V is TRBV6-8, with 7 bases that match TRBD1. With V trimmed by 4 bases and J by 0 bases, 2 bases remained unmatched. The germline gives CDR1 MNHGY, CDR2 SAAAGT. This CDR3 has 15 amino acids. CDR3 region: CASSSGQATNEKLFF. CDR3 nucleotide sequence: TGTGCCAGCAGTTCCGGACAGGCAACTAATGAAAAACTGTTTTTT.

This rearrangement joins TRBV1 to TRBJ2-3; the D call TRBD2 from the table was never checked on the DNA. TRBV1 is termed a pseudogene. There are 18 residues in the CDR3. The CDR3 is CASSQRPPGLAATDTQYF. In DNA form, the CDR3 reads TGCGCCAGCAGCCAAAGGCCCCCGGGACTAGCGGCCACAGATACGCAGTATTTT.

J is TRBJ2-7 and V is TRBV18; TRBD2 matches at 11 bases. Germline assignment: CDR1 KGHSH and CDR2 LQKENI. V gave up 4 bases and J gave up 3 bases; unmatched junction bases: 2. The CDR3 loop spans 14 amino acids. The CDR3 region has the DNA TGTGCCAGCTCACGAGGGACTAGCGGCTACGAGCAGTACTTC. Translating it yields CASSRGTSGYEQYF. The entire variable domain, with the rest obtained from reference TRBV18 and TRBJ2-7, is as follows: NAGVMQNPRHLVRRRGQEARLRCSPMKGHSHVYWYRQLPEEGLKFMVYLQKENIIDESGMPKERFSAEFPKEGPSILRIQQVVRGDSAAYFCASSRGTSGYEQYFGPGTRLTVT.